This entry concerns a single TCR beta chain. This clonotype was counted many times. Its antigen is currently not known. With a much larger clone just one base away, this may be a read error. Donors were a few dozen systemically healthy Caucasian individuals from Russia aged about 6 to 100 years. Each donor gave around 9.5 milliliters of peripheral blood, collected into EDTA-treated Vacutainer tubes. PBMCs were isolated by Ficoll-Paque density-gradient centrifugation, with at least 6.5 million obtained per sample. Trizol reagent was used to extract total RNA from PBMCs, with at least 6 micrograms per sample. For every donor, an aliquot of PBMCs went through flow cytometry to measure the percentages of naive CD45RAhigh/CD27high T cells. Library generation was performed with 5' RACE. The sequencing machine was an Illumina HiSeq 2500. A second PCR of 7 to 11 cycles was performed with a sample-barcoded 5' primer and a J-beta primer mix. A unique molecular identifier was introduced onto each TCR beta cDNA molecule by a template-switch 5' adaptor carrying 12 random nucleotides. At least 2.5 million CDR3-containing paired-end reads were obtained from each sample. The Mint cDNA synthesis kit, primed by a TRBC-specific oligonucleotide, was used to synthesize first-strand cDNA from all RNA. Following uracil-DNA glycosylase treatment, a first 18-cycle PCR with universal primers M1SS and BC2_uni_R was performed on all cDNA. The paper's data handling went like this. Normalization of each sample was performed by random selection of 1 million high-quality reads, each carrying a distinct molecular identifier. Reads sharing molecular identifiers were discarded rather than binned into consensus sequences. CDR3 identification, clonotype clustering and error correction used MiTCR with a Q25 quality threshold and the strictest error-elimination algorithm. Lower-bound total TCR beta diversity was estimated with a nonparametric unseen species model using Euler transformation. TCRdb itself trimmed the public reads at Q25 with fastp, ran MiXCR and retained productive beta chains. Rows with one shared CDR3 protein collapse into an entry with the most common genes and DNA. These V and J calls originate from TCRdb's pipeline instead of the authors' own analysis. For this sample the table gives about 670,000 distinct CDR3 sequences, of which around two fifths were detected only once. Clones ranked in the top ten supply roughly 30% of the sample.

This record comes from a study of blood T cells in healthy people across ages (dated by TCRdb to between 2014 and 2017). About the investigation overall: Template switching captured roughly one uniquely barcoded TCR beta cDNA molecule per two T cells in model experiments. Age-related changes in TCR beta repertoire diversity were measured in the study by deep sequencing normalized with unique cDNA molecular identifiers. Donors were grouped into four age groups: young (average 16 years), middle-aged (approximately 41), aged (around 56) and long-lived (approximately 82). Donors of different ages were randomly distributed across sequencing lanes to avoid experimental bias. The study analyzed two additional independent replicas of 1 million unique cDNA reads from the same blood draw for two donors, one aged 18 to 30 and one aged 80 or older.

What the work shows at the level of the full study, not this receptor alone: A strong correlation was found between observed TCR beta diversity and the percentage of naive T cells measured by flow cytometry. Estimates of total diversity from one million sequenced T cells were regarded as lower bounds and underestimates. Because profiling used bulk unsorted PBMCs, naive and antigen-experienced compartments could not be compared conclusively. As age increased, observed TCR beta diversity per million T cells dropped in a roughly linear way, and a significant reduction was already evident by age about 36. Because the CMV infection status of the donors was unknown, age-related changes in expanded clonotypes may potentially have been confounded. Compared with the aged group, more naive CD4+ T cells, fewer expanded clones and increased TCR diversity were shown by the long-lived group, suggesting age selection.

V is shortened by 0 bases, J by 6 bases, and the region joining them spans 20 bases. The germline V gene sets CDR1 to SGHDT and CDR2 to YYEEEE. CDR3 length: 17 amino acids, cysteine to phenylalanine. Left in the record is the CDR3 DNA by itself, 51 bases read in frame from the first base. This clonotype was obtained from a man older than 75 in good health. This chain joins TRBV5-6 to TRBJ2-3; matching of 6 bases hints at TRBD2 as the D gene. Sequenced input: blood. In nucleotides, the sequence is TGTGCCAGCAGCTTGGGGAGGGGACGCCTGGTGGGCGATACGCAGTATTTT. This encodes CASSLGRGRLVGDTQYF.